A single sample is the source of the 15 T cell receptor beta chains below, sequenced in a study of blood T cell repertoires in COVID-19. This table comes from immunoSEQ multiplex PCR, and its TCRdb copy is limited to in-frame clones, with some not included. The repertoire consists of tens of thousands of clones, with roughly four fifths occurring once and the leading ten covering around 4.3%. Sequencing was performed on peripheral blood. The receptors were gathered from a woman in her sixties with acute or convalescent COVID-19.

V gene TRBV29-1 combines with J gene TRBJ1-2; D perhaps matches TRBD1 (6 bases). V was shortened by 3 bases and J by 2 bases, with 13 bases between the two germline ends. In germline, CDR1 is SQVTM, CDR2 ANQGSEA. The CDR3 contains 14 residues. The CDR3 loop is CSVDDDRSNYGYTF. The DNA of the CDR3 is TGCAGCGTTGACGACGACAGGAGCAACTATGGCTACACCTTC.

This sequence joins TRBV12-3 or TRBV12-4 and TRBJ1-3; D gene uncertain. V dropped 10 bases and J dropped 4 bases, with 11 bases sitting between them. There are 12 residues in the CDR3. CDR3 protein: CATSPLGNTIYF. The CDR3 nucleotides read TGTGCCACCAGCCCCCTGGGAAACACCATATATTTT.

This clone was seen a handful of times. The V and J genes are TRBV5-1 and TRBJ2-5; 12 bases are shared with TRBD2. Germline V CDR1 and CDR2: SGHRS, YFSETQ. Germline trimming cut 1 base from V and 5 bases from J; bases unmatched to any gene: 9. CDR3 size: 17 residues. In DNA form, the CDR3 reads TGCGCCAGCAGCTTGATGCTAGCGGGAGGGCCTGGGGAGACCCAGTACTTC. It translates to CASSLMLAGGPGETQYF.

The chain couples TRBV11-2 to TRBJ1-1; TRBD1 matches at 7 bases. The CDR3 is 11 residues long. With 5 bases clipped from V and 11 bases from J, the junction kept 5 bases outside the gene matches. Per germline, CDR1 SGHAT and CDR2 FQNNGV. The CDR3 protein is CASSPGTEAFF. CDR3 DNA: TGTGCCAGCAGCCCTGGGACAGAGGCTTTCTTT.

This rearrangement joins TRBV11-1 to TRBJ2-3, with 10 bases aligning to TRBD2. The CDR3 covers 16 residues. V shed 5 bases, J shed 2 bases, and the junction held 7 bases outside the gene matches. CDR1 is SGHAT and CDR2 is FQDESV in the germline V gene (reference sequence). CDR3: CASSGRTSGLTDTQYF. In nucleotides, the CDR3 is TGTGCCAGCAGCGGCCGGACTAGCGGTCTCACAGATACGCAGTATTTT.

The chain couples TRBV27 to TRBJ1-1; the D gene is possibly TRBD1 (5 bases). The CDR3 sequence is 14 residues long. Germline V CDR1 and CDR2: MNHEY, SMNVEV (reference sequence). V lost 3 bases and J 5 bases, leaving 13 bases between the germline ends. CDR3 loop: CASSFQGANTEAFF. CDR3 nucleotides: TGTGCCAGCAGTTTCCAAGGGGCTAATACTGAAGCTTTCTTT.

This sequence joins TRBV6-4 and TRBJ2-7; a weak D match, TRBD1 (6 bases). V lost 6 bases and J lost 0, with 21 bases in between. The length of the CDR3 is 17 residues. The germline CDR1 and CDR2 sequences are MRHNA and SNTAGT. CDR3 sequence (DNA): TGTGCCAGCAGATCCCTCGCCGGGCAGGGGATCTCCTACGAGCAGTACTTC. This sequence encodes CASRSLAGQGISYEQYF.

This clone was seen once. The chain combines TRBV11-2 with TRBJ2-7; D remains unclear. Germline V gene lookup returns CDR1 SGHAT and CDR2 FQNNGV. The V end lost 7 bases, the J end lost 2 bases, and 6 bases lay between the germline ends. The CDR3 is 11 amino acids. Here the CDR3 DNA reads TGTGCCAGCACCTCGGCCTACGAGCAGTACTTC. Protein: CASTSAYEQYF.

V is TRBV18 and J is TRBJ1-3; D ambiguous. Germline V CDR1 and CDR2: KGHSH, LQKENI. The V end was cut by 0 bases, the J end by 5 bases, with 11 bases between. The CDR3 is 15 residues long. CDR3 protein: CASSPPPHGRNTIYF. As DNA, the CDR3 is TGTGCCAGCTCACCACCGCCTCACGGTCGAAACACCATATATTTT.

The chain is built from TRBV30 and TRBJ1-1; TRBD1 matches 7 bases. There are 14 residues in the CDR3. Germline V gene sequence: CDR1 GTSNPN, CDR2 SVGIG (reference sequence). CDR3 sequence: CAFGRNRGNTEAFF. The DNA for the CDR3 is TGTGCTTTTGGGCGTAACAGGGGCAACACTGAAGCTTTCTTT.

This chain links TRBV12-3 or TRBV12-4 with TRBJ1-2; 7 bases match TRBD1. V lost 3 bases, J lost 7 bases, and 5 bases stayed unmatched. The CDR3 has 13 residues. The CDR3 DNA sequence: TGTGCCAGCAGTTTCACAGGGGCGGGTGGCTACACCTTC. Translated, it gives CASSFTGAGGYTF.

The chain's CDR3 is CASSFAGPTEAFF. CDR3 DNA sequence: TGTGCCAGCAGTTTTGCGGGGCCCACTGAAGCTTTCTTT. The chain is built from TRBV12-3 or TRBV12-4 and TRBJ1-1, with D tentatively TRBD1 (5 bases). The CDR3 has 13 residues. Trimming removed 3 bases from V and 4 bases from J, with 9 bases in between.

CDR3 loop: CASSLGTGSNSPLHF. DNA for the CDR3: TGCGCCAGCAGCTTGGGGACAGGGTCCAATTCACCCCTCCACTTT. The V call is TRBV5-1, the J call TRBJ1-6; 8 positions match TRBD1. This CDR3 is 15 amino acids long. Germline CDR1 is SGHRS and CDR2 is YFSETQ. Unmatched junction bases numbered 3, after V lost 0 bases and J lost 7 bases.

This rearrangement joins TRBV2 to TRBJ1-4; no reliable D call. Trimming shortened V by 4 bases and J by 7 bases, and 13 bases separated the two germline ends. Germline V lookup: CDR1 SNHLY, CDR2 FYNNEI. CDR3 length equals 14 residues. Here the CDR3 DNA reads TGTGCCAGCAGTGCAGTCCGCGGTGTTGAAAAACTGTTTTTT. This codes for CASSAVRGVEKLFF.

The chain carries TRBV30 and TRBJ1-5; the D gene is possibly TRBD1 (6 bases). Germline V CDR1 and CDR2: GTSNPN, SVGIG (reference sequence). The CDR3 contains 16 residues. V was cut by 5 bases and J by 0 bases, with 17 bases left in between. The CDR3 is CAWAPEDSYSNQPQHF. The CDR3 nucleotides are TGTGCCTGGGCCCCCGAGGACAGTTATAGCAATCAGCCCCAGCATTTT.